A single sample gave rise to the 10 T cell receptor beta chains below, sequenced in a study of PD-L1 blockade in urothelial cancer (dated by TCRdb to 2016 to 2017). The library was generated by the immunoSEQ multiplex PCR assay. The immuneACCESS repertoire file appears here via TCRdb, limited to in-frame rearrangements. These files lack a portion of the clones; in checked studies, under half of the deficit traces to unresolved V genes, and the cause of the others is not known. This sample lists more than 90,000 clones; 75% to 95% were detected once. Approximately 3.8% of the sample rests with the top ten. The time point label corresponds to: peripheral blood 6 weeks after treatment start. This sample comprised PBMCs, obtained around atezolizumab (anti-PD-L1) treatment. These receptors were collected from a man between 60 and 70 years old with urothelial cancer.

V is TRBV29-1 and J is TRBJ2-5; possible D gene TRBD1, 6 bases. The germline CDR1 and CDR2 sequences are SQVTM and ANQGSEA. The CDR3 extends over 12 amino acids. V was pared by 6 bases and J by 5 bases, with 13 bases between. The CDR3 DNA follows: TGCAGCGTGGACAGCCGAGGGGAGACCCAGTACTTC. This gives the protein CSVDSRGETQYF.

V and J are TRBV6-6 and TRBJ1-4, with D possibly TRBD1 on 6 matching bases. This CDR3 is built from 11 residues. Germline CDR1 and CDR2: MNHNY and SVGAGI (reference sequence). Trimming shortened V by 10 bases and J by 7 bases, and 10 bases separated the two germline ends. This CDR3 reads CATGDREKLFF. The CDR3 region has the DNA TGTGCCACAGGGGACCGTGAAAAACTGTTTTTT.

This sequence joins TRBV19 and TRBJ2-2; 9 bases align to TRBD2. V lost 6 bases, J lost 6 bases, and 5 bases stayed unmatched. The CDR3 loop spans 14 amino acids. The germline gives CDR1 LNHDA, CDR2 SQIVND (reference sequence). The CDR3 coding sequence is TGTGCCAGTAGGCGAGGGACTAGCTCCGGGGAGCTGTTTTTT. This gives the protein CASRRGTSSGELFF.

CDR3 coding DNA: TGTGCCAGCAGCTTAGCCAGTGCGGTCGACGAGCAGTACTTC. This sequence encodes CASSLASAVDEQYF. The rearrangement uses TRBV7-9 and TRBJ2-7; no definite D call. Germline V gene lookup returns CDR1 SEHNR and CDR2 FQNEAQ (reference sequence). This CDR3 has 14 residues. Trimming removed 0 bases at V and 5 bases at J, with 11 bases between.

V usage is TRBV2 and J usage is TRBJ2-7, with a weak D call TRBD2 (5 bases). V lost 1 base and J 4 bases, leaving 17 bases between the germline ends. The CDR3 has 16 amino acids. CDR1 is SNHLY and CDR2 is FYNNEI in the germline V gene. CDR3 residues: CASSEGDYSGEYEQYF. For the CDR3, the DNA is TGTGCCAGCAGTGAAGGAGACTACTCGGGTGAATACGAGCAGTACTTC.

The V gene is TRBV13, the J gene TRBJ2-7; 8 nucleotides align to TRBD1. Germline CDR1 is PRHDT and CDR2 is FYEKMQ (reference sequence). Trimming took 8 bases from V and 3 from J; bases not matched to a gene: 6. There are 13 residues in the CDR3. The CDR3 nucleotides read TGTGCCAGCCGATGGACAGGGAACTACGAGCAGTACTTC. It yields the protein CASRWTGNYEQYF.

The J gene is TRBJ2-2, the V gene TRBV28; 7 nucleotides line up with TRBD2. CDR3 length: 17 residues. V lost 6 bases and J lost 7; bases outside the gene matches: 17. Germline CDR1 is MDHEN and CDR2 is SYDVKM. The CDR3 protein is CASSVNRGASGVGELFF. CDR3 nucleotide sequence: TGTGCCAGCAGCGTTAACCGGGGTGCTAGCGGTGTCGGGGAGCTGTTTTTT.

The chain is built from TRBV6-6 and TRBJ2-1, with 7 nucleotides matching TRBD2. The trim removed 5 bases at V and 6 bases at J, leaving 1 base unmatched. This CDR3 has 12 residues. Germline V CDR1 and CDR2: MNHNY, SVGAGI (reference sequence). Here the CDR3 DNA reads TGTGCCAGCAGTGGGAGGGTCAATGAGCAGTTCTTC. Protein: CASSGRVNEQFF.

This chain's CDR3 is CASSAGTASLAKNIQYF. DNA for the CDR3: TGTGCCAGCAGTGCCGGGACAGCTAGTTTAGCCAAAAACATTCAGTACTTC. The chain joins TRBV6-1 to TRBJ2-4, with TRBD1 matching 7 bases. Trimming cost V 4 bases and J 0 bases; bases outside gene matches: 9. The CDR3 loop spans 17 amino acids. Germline V gives CDR1 MNHNS, CDR2 SASEGT.

V is TRBV29-1 and J is TRBJ2-1; 13 positions match TRBD2. Germline CDR1 is SQVTM and CDR2 is ANQGSEA. Trimming at V came to 5 bases and at J to 9 bases, leaving 10 bases not matched to a gene. This CDR3 is 15 amino acids long. The CDR3 loop reads CSVRFGLAGDIEQFF. CDR3 bases: TGCAGCGTTCGATTTGGACTAGCGGGAGATATTGAGCAGTTCTTC.